A single sample gave rise to the 14 T cell receptor beta chains below, sequenced in a study of blood T cell repertoires in COVID-19. Sequencing used immunoSEQ multiplex PCR; TCRdb keeps in-frame clones, though not all of them. The sample contains over 150,000 clones, approximately 80% of which appear only once. Material: peripheral blood. All receptors derive from a woman aged 55 to 70 with acute or convalescent COVID-19.

The chain recombines TRBV2 with TRBJ1-2; 7 bases match TRBD1. Germline lookup yields CDR1 SNHLY and CDR2 FYNNEI. The CDR3 is 15 residues long. V dropped 4 bases and J dropped 4; count of bases not matched to a gene: 9. This CDR3 is CASSAQGISGYGYTF. In nucleotides, the CDR3 is TGTGCCAGCAGTGCACAGGGGATCTCGGGCTATGGCTACACCTTC.

The rearrangement joins TRBV29-1 to TRBJ2-1; 13 positions agree with TRBD2. From germline, CDR1 is SQVTM and CDR2 ANQGSEA. The junction had 3 bases not matched to a gene; V was cut back by 4 bases and J by 3 bases. The CDR3 is 15 amino acids. Here the CDR3 DNA reads TGCAGCGTTGGGACTAGCGGGGGCCTCTACAATGAGCAGTTCTTC. Translated: CSVGTSGGLYNEQFF.

The rearrangement links TRBV30 to TRBJ1-2; D ambiguous. V was trimmed by 0 bases and J by 6 bases, leaving 8 bases between them. CDR3 length: 12 amino acids. Germline-derived CDR1 and CDR2 are GTSNPN and SVGIG (reference sequence). CDR3 DNA: TGTGCCTGGAGTGTAGGCGGTCATGGCTACACCTTC. Translated: CAWSVGGHGYTF.

The chain joins TRBV24-1 to TRBJ2-1; D might be TRBD2 (6 bases). Looked up from germline, CDR1 is KGHDR and CDR2 is SFDVKD. This CDR3 is built from 16 residues. Between the trimmed V and J ends, which lost 4 bases and 8 bases, there was a span of 20 bases. CDR3 residues: CATSDPDYPGLDEQFF. CDR3 coding DNA: TGTGCCACCAGTGACCCGGACTACCCGGGGTTGGATGAGCAGTTCTTC.

The V call is TRBV7-6, the J call TRBJ1-1, with D unclear. V dropped 0 bases and J dropped 0 bases, with 8 bases sitting between them. The CDR3 runs 15 residues. Germline V CDR1 and CDR2: SGHVS, FNYEAQ. CDR3 loop: CASSLAGGVNTEAFF. In nucleotides, the CDR3 is TGTGCCAGCAGCTTAGCCGGCGGGGTGAACACTGAAGCTTTCTTT.

The rearrangement joins TRBV6-5 to TRBJ1-5, with D tentatively TRBD1 (6 bases). V lost 6 bases to trimming and J lost 5 bases, with 17 bases between them. This CDR3 is 15 amino acids long. Germline CDR1 and CDR2: MNHEY and SVGAGI. CDR3: CASSFMGQSDQPQHF. For the CDR3, the DNA is TGTGCCAGCAGCTTCATGGGACAAAGTGATCAGCCCCAGCATTTT.

The J gene is TRBJ1-1, the V gene TRBV6-5, with a possible D match to TRBD1 (5 bases). The CDR3 totals 14 residues. V shed 6 bases and J shed 4 bases, with 15 bases lying between them. Germline lookup yields CDR1 MNHEY and CDR2 SVGAGI. This CDR3 is CASRRGDVSTEAFF. CDR3 nucleotides: TGTGCCAGCAGGCGGGGCGATGTGTCCACTGAAGCTTTCTTT.

In its sample, this clone was seen a few times. The gene calls are TRBV27 and TRBJ2-7; 13 bases fit TRBD2. Germline V gives CDR1 MNHEY, CDR2 SMNVEV (reference sequence). Trimming removed 3 bases from V and 0 bases from J; junction bases left unmatched: 5. The CDR3 is 17 amino acids. The CDR3 sequence: CASSFRLAGGYSYEQYF. DNA of the CDR3: TGTGCCAGCAGTTTTCGACTAGCGGGGGGCTACTCCTACGAGCAGTACTTC.

The chain uses TRBV5-1 and TRBJ1-1, with D possibly being TRBD1 (5 bases). The CDR3 has 13 residues. In germline, CDR1 is SGHRS, CDR2 YFSETQ. V was clipped by 1 base and J by 3 bases, with 7 bases between them. The CDR3 here is CASSLKGDTEAFF. DNA of the CDR3: TGCGCCAGCAGCTTGAAAGGGGACACTGAAGCTTTCTTT. Complete variable domain (other parts from reference TRBV5-1 and TRBJ1-1): KAGVTQTPRYLIKTRGQQVTLSCSPISGHRSVSWYQQTPGQGLQFLFEYFSETQRNKGNFPGRFSGRQFSNSRSEMNVSTLELGDSALYLCASSLKGDTEAFFGQGTRLTVV.

The J gene is TRBJ1-2, the V gene TRBV6-5; maybe TRBD1 (6 bases). V lost 0 bases and J lost 7, with 15 bases in between. CDR3 size: 15 residues. Germline assignment: CDR1 MNHEY and CDR2 SVGAGI. The DNA of the CDR3 is TGTGCCAGCAGTTACTCCCCAGGGGAAGGAGGTGGCTACACCTTC. Translating gives CASSYSPGEGGGYTF.

The chain combines TRBV7-3 with TRBJ2-5; 12 bases match TRBD2. Germline V gives CDR1 SGHTA, CDR2 FQGTGA. CDR3 size: 19 residues. The V and J ends lost 2 bases and 2 bases, in that order; junction bases with no gene match: 12. CDR3 nucleotides: TGTGCCAGCAGCTTACAGCCCCGCCGACTAGCGGGGGATCAAGAGACCCAGTACTTC. The encoded protein is CASSLQPRRLAGDQETQYF. The whole variable domain, filled in from reference TRBV7-3 and TRBJ2-5, reads GAGVSQTPSNKVTEKGKYVELRCDPISGHTALYWYRQSLGQGPEFLIYFQGTGAADDSGLPNDRFFAVRPEGSVSTLKIQRTERGDSAVYLCASSLQPRRLAGDQETQYFGPGTRLLVL.

This CDR3 reads CASSKAPRDNEQYF. The DNA of the CDR3 is TGTGCCAGCAGCAAAGCCCCCCGGGACAACGAGCAGTACTTC. The chain links TRBV21-1 to TRBJ2-7; the table's D call, TRBD1, was not checked against the DNA. TRBV21-1 is labeled a pseudogene. The CDR3 runs to 14 residues.

V usage is TRBV29-1 and J usage is TRBJ1-1, with D unresolved. This CDR3 has 11 residues. Per the germline V gene, CDR1 is SQVTM and CDR2 is ANQGSEA. The ends were cut back, 7 bases at V and 0 bases at J, with 6 bases in the middle. This CDR3 reads CSGTVNTEAFF. CDR3 nucleotides: TGCAGCGGAACAGTGAACACTGAAGCTTTCTTT. The full variable domain, completed using reference TRBV29-1 and TRBJ1-1, is SAVISQKPSRDICQRGTSLTIQCQVDSQVTMMFWYRQQPGQSLTLIATANQGSEATYESGFVIDKFPISRPNLTFSTLTVSNMSPEDSSIYLCSGTVNTEAFFGQGTRLTVV.

The chain links TRBV3-1 (or the pseudogene TRBV3-2) to TRBJ1-5; D is ambiguous. Germline CDR1 is LGHDT and CDR2 is YNNKEL (reference sequence). V lost 2 bases, J lost 8 bases, and 13 bases lay in between. CDR3 length equals 14 residues. CDR3 bases: TGTGCCAGCAGCCAAATACCGGGGTGGGAGCCCCAGCATTTT. Its translation is CASSQIPGWEPQHF.